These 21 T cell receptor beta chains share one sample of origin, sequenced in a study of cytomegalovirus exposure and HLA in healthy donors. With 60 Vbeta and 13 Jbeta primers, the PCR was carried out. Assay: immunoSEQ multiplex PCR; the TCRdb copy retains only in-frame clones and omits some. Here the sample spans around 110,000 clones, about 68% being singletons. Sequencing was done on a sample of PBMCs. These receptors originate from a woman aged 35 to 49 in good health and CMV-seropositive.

In DNA form, the CDR3 reads TGTGCCAGCAGCTTAGCGGGGGGGAGGGTGTATGAGCAGTTCTTC. Translation: CASSLAGGRVYEQFF. V is TRBV7-8 and J is TRBJ2-1; TRBD2 agrees at 7 bases. Germline CDR1 reads SGHVS; CDR2 reads FQNEAQ. CDR3 length: 15 amino acids. Trimming took 0 bases from V and 8 from J; bases not matched to a gene: 7.

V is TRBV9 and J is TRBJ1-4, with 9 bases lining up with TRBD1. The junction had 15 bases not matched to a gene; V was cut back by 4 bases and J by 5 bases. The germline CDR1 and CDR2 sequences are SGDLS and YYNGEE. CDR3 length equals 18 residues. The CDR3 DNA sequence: TGTGCCAGCAGCCATAACCTGGACAGGGGCTCGTGGAATGAAAAACTGTTTTTT. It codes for CASSHNLDRGSWNEKLFF.

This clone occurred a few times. CDR3 in DNA: TGTGCCAGCAGCTTAGGTTTTTCGGGGAAGGGTGAGCAGTTCTTC. This codes for CASSLGFSGKGEQFF. The V call is TRBV7-9, the J call TRBJ2-1, with a weak D call TRBD2 (5 bases). Trimming pared 1 base from V and 9 bases from J, leaving 16 bases between. Germline-derived CDR1 and CDR2 are SEHNR and FQNEAQ (reference sequence). The CDR3 consists of 15 residues.

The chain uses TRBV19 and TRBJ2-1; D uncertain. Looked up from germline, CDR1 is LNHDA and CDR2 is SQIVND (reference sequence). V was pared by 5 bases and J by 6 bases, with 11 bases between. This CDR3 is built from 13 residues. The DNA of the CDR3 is TGTGCCAGTAGTTGGCCACCACCCAATGAGCAGTTCTTC. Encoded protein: CASSWPPPNEQFF.

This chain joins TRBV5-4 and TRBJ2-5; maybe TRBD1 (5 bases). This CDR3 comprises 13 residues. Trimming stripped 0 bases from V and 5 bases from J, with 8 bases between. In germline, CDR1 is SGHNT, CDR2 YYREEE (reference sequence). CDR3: CASSLDRWETQYF. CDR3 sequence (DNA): TGTGCCAGCAGCTTGGACAGGTGGGAGACCCAGTACTTC. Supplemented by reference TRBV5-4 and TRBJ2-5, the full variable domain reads ETGVTQSPTHLIKTRGQQVTLRCSSQSGHNTVSWYQQALGQGPQFIFQYYREEENGRGNFPPRFSGLQFPNYSSELNVNALELDDSALYLCASSLDRWETQYFGPGTRLLVL.

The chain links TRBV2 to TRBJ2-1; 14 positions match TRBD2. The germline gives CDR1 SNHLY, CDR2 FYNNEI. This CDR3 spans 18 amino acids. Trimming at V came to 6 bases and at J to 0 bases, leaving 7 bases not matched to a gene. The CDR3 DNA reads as TGTGCCAGCAGGGGTGGACTAGCGGGAGGAAGCTCCTACAATGAGCAGTTCTTC. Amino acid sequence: CASRGGLAGGSSYNEQFF. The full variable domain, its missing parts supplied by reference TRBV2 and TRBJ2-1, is EPEVTQTPSHQVTQMGQEVILRCVPISNHLYFYWYRQILGQKVEFLVSFYNNEISEKSEIFDDQFSVERPDGSNFTLKIRSTKLEDSAMYFCASRGGLAGGSSYNEQFFGPGTRLTVL.

As DNA, the CDR3 is TGTGCCAGCAGCTCAAGGACTAGCGGGAGGGCGACAGATACGCAGTATTTT. Its translation: CASSSRTSGRATDTQYF. The rearrangement joins TRBV7-6 to TRBJ2-3; 15 positions match TRBD2. The CDR3 loop spans 17 amino acids. Germline V gene lookup returns CDR1 SGHVS and CDR2 FNYEAQ. V lost 4 bases to trimming and J lost 3 bases; unmatched junction nucleotides: 5.

CDR3 protein: CATSRVWAGGQETQYF. CDR3 nucleotide sequence: TGTGCCACCAGCAGAGTCTGGGCAGGAGGCCAAGAGACCCAGTACTTC. The V and J genes are TRBV15 and TRBJ2-5; the D gene is possibly TRBD2 (5 bases). The CDR3 spans 16 residues. Trimming removed 1 base from V and 1 base from J, with 13 bases in between. Germline V gene lookup returns CDR1 LNHNV and CDR2 YYDKDF (reference sequence).

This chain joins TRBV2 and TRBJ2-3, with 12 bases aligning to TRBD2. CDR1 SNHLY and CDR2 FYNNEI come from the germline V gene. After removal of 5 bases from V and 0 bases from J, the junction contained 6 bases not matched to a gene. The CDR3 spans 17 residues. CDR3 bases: TGTGCCAGCAGTCCGACGACTAGCGGGAGAAGCACAGATACGCAGTATTTT. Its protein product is CASSPTTSGRSTDTQYF.

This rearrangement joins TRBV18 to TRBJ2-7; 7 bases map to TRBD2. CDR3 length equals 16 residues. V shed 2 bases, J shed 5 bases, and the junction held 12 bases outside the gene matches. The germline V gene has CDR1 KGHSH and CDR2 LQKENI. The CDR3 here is CASSPVGAGPADEQYF. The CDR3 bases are TGTGCCAGCTCACCAGTCGGAGCGGGACCAGCCGACGAGCAGTACTTC.

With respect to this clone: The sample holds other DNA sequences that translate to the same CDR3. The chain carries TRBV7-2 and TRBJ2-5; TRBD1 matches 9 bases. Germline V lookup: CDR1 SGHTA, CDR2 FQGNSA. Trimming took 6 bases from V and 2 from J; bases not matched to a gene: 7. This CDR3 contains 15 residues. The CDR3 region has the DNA TGTGCCAGCAGTCGAGGGGGACAGGGACAAGAGACCCAGTACTTC. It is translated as CASSRGGQGQETQYF.

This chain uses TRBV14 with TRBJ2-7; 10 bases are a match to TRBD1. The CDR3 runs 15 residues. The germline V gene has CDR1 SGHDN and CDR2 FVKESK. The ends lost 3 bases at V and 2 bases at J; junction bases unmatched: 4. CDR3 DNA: TGTGCCAGCAGCCATTTAGGACAGGGGGCCTACGAGCAGTACTTC. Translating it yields CASSHLGQGAYEQYF.

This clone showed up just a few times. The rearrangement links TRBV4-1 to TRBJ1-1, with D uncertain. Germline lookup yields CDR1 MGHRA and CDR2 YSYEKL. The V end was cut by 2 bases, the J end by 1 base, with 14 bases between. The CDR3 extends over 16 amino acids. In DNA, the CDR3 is TGCGCCAGCAGCCAAATAGCGGGCCGGGGGAACACTGAAGCTTTCTTT. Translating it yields CASSQIAGRGNTEAFF.

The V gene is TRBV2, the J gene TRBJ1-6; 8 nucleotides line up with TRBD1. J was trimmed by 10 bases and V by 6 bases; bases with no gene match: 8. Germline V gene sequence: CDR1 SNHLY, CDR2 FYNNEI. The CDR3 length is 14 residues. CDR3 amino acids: CASRDDRGRSPLHF. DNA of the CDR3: TGTGCCAGCAGGGACGACAGGGGAAGATCACCCCTCCACTTT.

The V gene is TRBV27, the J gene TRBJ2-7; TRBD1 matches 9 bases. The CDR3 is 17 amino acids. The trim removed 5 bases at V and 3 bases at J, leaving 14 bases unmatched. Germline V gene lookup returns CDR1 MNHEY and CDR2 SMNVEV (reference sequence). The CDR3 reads CASSGLRTGAIIYEQYF. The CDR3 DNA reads TGTGCCAGCAGTGGCCTCCGGACAGGGGCAATTATCTACGAGCAGTACTTC.

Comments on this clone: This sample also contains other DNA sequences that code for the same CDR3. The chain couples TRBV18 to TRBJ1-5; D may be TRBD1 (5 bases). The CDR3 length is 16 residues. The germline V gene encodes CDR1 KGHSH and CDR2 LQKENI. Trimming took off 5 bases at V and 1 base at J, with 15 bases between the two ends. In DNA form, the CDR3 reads TGTGCCAGCTCATCTCAGGGTATCGGGAGCAATCAGCCCCAGCATTTT. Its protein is CASSSQGIGSNQPQHF. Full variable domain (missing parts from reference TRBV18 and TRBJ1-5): NAGVMQNPRHLVRRRGQEARLRCSPMKGHSHVYWYRQLPEEGLKFMVYLQKENIIDESGMPKERFSAEFPKEGPSILRIQQVVRGDSAAYFCASSSQGIGSNQPQHFGDGTRLSIL.

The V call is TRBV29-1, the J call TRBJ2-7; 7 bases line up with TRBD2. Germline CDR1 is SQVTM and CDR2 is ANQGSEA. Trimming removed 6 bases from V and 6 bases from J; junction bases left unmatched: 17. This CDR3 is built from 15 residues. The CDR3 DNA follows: TGCAGCGTCGCCTCTTCTCGGGAGGCTCTGAGCGAGCAGTACTTC. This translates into CSVASSREALSEQYF.

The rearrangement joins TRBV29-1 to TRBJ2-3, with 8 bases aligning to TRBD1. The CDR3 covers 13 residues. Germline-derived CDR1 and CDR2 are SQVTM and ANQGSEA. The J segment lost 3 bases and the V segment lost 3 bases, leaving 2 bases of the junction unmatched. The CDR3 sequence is CSVETGATDTQYF. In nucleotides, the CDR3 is TGCAGCGTTGAGACAGGGGCAACAGATACGCAGTATTTT.

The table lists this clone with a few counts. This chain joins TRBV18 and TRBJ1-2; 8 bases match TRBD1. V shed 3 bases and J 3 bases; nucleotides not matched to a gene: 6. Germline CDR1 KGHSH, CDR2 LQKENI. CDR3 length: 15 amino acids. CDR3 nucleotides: TGTGCCAGCTCACCTAGGACAGGGTTGGACTATGGCTACACCTTC. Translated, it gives CASSPRTGLDYGYTF.

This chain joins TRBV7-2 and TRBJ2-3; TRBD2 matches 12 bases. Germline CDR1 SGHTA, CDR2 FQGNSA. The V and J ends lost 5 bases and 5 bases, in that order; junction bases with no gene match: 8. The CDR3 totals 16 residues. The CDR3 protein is CASSRLAGGPEDTQYF. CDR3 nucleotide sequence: TGTGCCAGCAGCCGTCTAGCGGGAGGGCCTGAAGATACGCAGTATTTT. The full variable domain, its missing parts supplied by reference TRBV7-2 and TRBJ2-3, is GAGVSQSPSNKVTEKGKDVELRCDPISGHTALYWYRQSLGQGLEFLIYFQGNSAPDKSGLPSDRFSAERTGGSVSTLTIQRTQQEDSAVYLCASSRLAGGPEDTQYFGPGTRLTVL.

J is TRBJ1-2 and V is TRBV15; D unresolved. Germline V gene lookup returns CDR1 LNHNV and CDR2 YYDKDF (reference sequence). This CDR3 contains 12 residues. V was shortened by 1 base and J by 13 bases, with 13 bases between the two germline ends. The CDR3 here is CATSRAARFFTF. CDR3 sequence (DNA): TGTGCCACCAGCAGAGCCGCCAGGTTCTTCACCTTC.